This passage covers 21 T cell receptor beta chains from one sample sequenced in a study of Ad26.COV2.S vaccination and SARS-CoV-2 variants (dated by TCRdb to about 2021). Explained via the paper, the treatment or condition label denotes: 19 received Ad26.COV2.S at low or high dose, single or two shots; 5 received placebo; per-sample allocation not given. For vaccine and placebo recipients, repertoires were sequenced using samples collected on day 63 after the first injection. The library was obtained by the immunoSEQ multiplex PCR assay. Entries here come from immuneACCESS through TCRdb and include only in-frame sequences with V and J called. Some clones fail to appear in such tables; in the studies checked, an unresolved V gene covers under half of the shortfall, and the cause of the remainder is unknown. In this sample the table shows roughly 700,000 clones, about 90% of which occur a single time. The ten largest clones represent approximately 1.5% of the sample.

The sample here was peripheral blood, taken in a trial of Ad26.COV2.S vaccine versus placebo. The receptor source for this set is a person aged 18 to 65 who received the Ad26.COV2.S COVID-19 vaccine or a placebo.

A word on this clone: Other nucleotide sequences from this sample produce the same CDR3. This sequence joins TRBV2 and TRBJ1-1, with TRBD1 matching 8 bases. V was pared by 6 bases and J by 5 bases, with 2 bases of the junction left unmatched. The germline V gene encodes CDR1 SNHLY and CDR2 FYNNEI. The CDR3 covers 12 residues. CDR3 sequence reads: CASSGQGTEAFF. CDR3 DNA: TGTGCCAGCAGCGGACAGGGAACTGAAGCTTTCTTT.

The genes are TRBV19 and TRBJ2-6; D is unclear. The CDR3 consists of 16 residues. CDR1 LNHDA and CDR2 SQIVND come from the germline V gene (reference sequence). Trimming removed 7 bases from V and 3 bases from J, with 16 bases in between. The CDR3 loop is CASNKAKGDGANVLTF. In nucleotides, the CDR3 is TGTGCCAGTAATAAGGCGAAGGGTGATGGGGCCAACGTCCTGACTTTC.

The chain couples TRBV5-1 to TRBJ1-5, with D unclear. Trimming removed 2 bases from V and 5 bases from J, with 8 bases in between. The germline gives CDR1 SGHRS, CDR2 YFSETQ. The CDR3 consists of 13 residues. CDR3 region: CASSFSLDQPQHF. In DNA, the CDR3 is TGCGCCAGCAGCTTTTCTTTGGATCAGCCCCAGCATTTT.

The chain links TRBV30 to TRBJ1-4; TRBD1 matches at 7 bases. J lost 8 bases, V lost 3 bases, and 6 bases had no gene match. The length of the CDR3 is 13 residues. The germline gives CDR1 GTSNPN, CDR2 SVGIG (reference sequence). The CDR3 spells CAWRTGLGEKLFF. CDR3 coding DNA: TGTGCCTGGAGGACAGGGCTAGGGGAAAAACTGTTTTTT.

The CDR3 DNA is TGCAGCGTTGTATGGTACGGAACTAGCGGGAGCCGAGTAATCGATGAGCAGTTCTTC. It yields the protein CSVVWYGTSGSRVIDEQFF. The rearrangement joins TRBV29-1 to TRBJ2-1; the match to TRBD2 covers 11 bases. CDR1 and CDR2 from the germline V gene are SQVTM and ANQGSEA. The CDR3 covers 19 residues. The V segment lost 4 bases and the J segment 8 bases; nucleotides outside the gene matches: 22.

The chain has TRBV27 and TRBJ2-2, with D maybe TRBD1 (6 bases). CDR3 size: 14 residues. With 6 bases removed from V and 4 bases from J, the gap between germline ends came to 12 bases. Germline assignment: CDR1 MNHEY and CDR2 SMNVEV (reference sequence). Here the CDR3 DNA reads TGTGCCAGCAGCGATCAGGGGACCACCGGGGAGCTGTTTTTT. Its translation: CASSDQGTTGELFF.

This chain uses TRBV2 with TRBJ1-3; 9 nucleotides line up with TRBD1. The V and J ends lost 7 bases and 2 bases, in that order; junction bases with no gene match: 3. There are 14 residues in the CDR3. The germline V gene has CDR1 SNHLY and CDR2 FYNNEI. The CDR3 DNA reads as TGTGCCAGCAAACAGGGGGCTGCTGGAAACACCATATATTTT. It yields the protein CASKQGAAGNTIYF.

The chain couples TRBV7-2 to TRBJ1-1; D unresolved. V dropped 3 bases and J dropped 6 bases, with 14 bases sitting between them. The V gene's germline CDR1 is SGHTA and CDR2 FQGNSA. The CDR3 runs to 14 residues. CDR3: CASSFIPGLAEAFF. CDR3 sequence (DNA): TGTGCCAGCAGCTTTATACCGGGGTTGGCTGAAGCTTTCTTT.

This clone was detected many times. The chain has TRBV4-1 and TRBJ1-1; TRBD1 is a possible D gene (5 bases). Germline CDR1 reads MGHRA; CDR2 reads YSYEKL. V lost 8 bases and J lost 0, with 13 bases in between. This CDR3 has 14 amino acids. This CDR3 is CASQGVGMNTEAFF. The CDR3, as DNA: TGCGCCAGCCAAGGGGTGGGCATGAACACTGAAGCTTTCTTT.

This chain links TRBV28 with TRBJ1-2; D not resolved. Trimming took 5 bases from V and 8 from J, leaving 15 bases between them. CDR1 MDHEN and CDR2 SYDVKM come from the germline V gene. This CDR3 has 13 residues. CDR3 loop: CASSVGILGGYTF. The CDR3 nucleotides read TGTGCCAGCAGTGTAGGGATTTTGGGCGGCTACACCTTC.

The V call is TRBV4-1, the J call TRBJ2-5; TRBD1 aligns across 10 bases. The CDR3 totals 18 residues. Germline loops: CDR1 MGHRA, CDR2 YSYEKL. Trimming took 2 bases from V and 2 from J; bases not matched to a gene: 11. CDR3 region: CASSQLIGGTGAQETQYF. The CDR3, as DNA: TGCGCCAGCAGCCAACTTATTGGAGGGACAGGGGCGCAAGAGACCCAGTACTTC.

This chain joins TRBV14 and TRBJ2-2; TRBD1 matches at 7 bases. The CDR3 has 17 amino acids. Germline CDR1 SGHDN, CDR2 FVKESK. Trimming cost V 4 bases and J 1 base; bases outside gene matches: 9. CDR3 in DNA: TGTGCCAGCAGCCGTCAACGGGGACAGCTGAACACCGGGGAGCTGTTTTTT. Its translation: CASSRQRGQLNTGELFF.

Written as DNA, the CDR3 is TGTGCCAGCAGCACCGAACCAGGAGGAACTAATGAAAAACTGTTTTTT. It encodes CASSTEPGGTNEKLFF. The J gene is TRBJ1-4, the V gene TRBV5-6; D gene uncertain. Germline assignment: CDR1 SGHDT and CDR2 YYEEEE. The CDR3 covers 16 residues. Trimming cost V 4 bases and J 1 base, with 14 bases left between them.

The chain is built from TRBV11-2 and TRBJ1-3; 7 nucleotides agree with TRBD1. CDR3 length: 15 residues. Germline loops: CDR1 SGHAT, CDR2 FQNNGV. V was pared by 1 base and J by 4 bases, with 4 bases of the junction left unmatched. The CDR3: CASSLGTGWGNTIYF. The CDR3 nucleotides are TGTGCCAGCAGCTTAGGGACAGGATGGGGAAACACCATATATTTT.

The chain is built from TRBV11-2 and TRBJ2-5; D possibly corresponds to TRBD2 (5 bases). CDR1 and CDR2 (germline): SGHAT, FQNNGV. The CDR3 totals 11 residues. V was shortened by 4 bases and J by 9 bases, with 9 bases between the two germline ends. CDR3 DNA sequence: TGTGCCAGCAGCTCTCAGGAGGCCCAGTACTTC. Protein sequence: CASSSQEAQYF.

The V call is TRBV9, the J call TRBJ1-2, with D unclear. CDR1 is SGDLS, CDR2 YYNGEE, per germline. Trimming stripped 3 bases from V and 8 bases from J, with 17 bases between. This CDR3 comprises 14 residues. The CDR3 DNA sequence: TGTGCCAGCAGCGAAGGGCGAGTATCCGACGGCTACACCTTC. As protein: CASSEGRVSDGYTF.

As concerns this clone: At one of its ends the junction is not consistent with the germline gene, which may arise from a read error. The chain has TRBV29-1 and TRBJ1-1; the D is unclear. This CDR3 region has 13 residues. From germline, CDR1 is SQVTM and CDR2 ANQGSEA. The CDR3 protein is CALWENKNTEAFF. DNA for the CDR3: TGTGCCCTATGGGAGAACAAGAACACTGAAGCTTTCTTT.

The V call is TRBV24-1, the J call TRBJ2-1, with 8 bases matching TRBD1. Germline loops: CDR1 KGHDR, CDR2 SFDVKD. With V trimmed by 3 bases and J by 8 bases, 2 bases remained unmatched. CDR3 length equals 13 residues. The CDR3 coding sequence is TGTGCCACCAGTGATCCACAGGGGGATGAGCAGTTCTTC. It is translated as CATSDPQGDEQFF.

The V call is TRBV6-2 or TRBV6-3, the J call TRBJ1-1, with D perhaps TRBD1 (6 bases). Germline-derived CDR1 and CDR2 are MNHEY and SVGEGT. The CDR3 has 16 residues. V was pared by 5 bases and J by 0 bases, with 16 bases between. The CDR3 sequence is CASSTRTVILNTEAFF. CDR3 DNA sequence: TGTGCCAGCAGTACCCGGACAGTCATACTGAACACTGAAGCTTTCTTT.

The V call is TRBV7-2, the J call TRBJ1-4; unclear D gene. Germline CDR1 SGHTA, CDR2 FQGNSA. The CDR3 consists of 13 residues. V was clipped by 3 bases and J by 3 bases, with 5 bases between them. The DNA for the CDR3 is TGTGCCAGCAGCTTTGCCTCTAATGAAAAACTGTTTTTT. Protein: CASSFASNEKLFF.

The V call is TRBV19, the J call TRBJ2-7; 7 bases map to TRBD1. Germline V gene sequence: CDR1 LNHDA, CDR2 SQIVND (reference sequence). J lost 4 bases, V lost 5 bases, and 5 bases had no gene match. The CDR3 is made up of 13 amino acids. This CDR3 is CASSLIQGYEQYF. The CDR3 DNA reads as TGTGCCAGTAGTCTTATACAGGGGTACGAGCAGTACTTC. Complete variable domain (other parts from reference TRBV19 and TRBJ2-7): DGGITQSPKYLFRKEGQNVTLSCEQNLNHDAMYWYRQDPGQGLRLIYYSQIVNDFQKGDIAEGYSVSREKKESFPLTVTSAQKNPTAFYLCASSLIQGYEQYFGPGTRLTVT.